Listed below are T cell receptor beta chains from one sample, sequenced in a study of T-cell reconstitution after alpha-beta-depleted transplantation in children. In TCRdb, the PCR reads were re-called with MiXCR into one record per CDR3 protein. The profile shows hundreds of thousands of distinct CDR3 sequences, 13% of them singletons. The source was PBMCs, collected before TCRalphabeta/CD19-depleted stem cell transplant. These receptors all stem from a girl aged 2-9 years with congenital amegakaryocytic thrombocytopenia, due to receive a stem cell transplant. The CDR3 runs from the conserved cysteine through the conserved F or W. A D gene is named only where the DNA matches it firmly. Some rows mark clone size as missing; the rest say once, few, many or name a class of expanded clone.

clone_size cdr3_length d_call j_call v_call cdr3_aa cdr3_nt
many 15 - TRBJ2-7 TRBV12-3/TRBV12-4 CASSPGAAKTYEQYF TGTGCCAGCAGTCCGGGGGCAGCCAAAACCTACGAGCAGTACTTC
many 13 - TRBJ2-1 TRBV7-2 CASSLLSETEQFF TGTGCCAGCAGCTTACTGTCCGAAACTGAGCAGTTCTTC
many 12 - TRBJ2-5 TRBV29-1 CSVEETGETQYF TGCAGCGTTGAAGAAACGGGTGAGACCCAGTACTTC
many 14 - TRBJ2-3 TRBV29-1 CSVDKRGGTDTQYF TGCAGCGTTGACAAGAGGGGGGGCACAGATACGCAGTATTTT
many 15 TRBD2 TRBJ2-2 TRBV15 CATSMGLAAAGELFF TGTGCCACCAGCATGGGACTAGCAGCGGCCGGGGAGCTGTTTTTT
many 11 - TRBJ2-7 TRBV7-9 CASSFWDEQYF TGTGCCAGCAGCTTCTGGGACGAGCAGTACTTC
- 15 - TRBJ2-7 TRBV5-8 CASSLLDRIDNEQYF TGTGCCAGCAGCCTGCTAGACAGGATAGATAACGAGCAGTACTTC
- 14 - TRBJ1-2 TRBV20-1 CSADETGPLGGYTF TGCAGTGCAGATGAAACCGGGCCCCTGGGGGGCTACACCTTC
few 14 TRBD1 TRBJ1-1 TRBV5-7 CASSPGQGGSEAFF TGTGCCAGCAGCCCTGGACAGGGGGGCTCTGAAGCTTTCTTT
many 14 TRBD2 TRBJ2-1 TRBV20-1 CSARVSGLPNEQFF TGCAGTGCTAGGGTTAGCGGGCTTCCTAATGAGCAGTTCTTC
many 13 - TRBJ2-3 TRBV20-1 CSAHPGSTDTQYF TGCAGTGCTCACCCGGGAAGTACAGATACGCAGTATTTT
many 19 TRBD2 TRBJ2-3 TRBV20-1 CSALPGLAGQGDLTDTQYF TGCAGTGCTCTACCCGGACTAGCGGGCCAAGGAGACCTCACAGATACGCAGTATTTT
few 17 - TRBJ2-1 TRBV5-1 CASSLKPGGVSYNEQFF TGCGCCAGCAGCTTGAAGCCGGGTGGAGTTTCCTACAATGAGCAGTTCTTC
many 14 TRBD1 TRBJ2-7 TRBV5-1 CASKTGTGGSEQYF TGCGCCAGCAAAACCGGGACAGGGGGCTCTGAGCAGTACTTC
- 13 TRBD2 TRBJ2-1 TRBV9 CASSVVSGRPQFF TGTGCCAGCAGCGTAGTTAGCGGGAGACCTCAGTTCTTC
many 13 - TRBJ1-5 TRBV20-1 CSASSGGGQPQHF TGCAGTGCTAGCTCGGGGGGCGGTCAGCCCCAGCATTTT
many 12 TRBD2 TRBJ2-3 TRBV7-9 CASSRLAGPGDF TGTGCCAGCAGTCGACTAGCGGGGCCCGGGGATTTT
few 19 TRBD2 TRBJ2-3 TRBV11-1 CASSRDGTSGRARTDTQYF TGTGCCAGCAGCCGAGACGGGACTAGCGGGAGGGCCCGCACAGATACGCAGTATTTT
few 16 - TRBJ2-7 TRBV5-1 CASSLYPTEPPYEQYF TGCGCCAGCAGCTTATACCCGACGGAGCCTCCCTACGAGCAGTACTTC
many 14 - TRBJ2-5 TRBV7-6 CASSLGAGQETQYF TGTGCCAGCAGCTTAGGAGCAGGGCAAGAGACCCAGTACTTC
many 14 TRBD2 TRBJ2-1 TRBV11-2 CASSLGGLAGEQFF TGTGCCAGCAGCTTAGGGGGACTAGCGGGTGAGCAGTTCTTC
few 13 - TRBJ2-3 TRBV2 CASTWTEGWTQYF TGTGCCAGCACCTGGACCGAGGGGTGGACGCAGTATTTT
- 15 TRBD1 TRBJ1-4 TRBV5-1 CASSTDGTGSEKLFF TGCGCCAGCAGCACCGACGGGACAGGAAGCGAAAAACTGTTTTTT
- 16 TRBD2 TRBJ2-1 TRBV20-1 CCARLAPGGSYNEQFF TGCTGTGCTAGACTAGCCCCAGGAGGGTCCTACAATGAGCAGTTCTTC
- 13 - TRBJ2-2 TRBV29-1 CSVEGAVTGELFF TGCAGCGTTGAAGGGGCGGTCACCGGGGAGCTGTTTTTT
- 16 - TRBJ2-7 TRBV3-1 CASSRDDGLGIYEQYF TGTGCCAGCAGCCGGGATGACGGGTTAGGGATTTACGAGCAGTACTTC